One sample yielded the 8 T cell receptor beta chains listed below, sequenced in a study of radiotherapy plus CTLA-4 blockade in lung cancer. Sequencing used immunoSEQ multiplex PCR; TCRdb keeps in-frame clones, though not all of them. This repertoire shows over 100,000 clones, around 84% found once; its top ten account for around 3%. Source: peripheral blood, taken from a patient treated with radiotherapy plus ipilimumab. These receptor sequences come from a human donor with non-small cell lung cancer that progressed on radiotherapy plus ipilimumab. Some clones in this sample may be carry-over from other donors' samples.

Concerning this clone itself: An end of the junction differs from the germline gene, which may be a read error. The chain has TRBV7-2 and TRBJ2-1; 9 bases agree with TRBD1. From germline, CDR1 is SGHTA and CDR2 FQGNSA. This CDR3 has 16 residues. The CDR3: CASSLAGTGTYNEQFF. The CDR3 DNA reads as TGTGCCAGCAGCCTAGCCGGGACAGGGACCTACAATGAGCAGTTCTTC.

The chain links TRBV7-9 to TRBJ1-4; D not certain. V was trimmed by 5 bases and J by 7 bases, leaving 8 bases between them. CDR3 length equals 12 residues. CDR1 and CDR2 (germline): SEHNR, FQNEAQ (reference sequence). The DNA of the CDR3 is TGTGCCAGCAGCCCCAACAGTGAAAAACTGTTTTTT. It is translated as CASSPNSEKLFF.

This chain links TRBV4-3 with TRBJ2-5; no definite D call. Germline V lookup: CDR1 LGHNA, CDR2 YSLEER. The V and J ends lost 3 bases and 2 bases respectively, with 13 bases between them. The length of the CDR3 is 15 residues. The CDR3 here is CASSQFKGPQETQYF. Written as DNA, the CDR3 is TGCGCCAGCAGCCAGTTCAAAGGCCCTCAAGAGACCCAGTACTTC.

The CDR3 DNA reads as TGTGCCAGCAGCAAGGGACTAGCGGGGGGGCCCACCTACGAGCAGTACTTC. This gives the protein CASSKGLAGGPTYEQYF. The chain joins TRBV7-6 to TRBJ2-7; 16 nucleotides agree with TRBD2. J lost 2 bases, V lost 5 bases, and 6 bases had no gene match. CDR3 length: 17 residues. Germline V gene data show CDR1 as SGHVS and CDR2 as FNYEAQ.

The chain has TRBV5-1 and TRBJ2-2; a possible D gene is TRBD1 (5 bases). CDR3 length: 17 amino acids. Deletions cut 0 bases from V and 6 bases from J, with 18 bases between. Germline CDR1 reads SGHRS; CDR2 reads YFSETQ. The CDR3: CASSLESVRGHSGELFF. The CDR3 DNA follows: TGCGCCAGCAGCTTGGAAAGCGTAAGGGGCCACTCCGGGGAGCTGTTTTTT.

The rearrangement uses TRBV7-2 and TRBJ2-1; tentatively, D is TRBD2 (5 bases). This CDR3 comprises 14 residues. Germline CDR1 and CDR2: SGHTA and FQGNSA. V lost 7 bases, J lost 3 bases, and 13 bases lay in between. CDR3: CASNLYGDYNEQFF. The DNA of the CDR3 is TGTGCCAGCAACCTATACGGGGACTACAATGAGCAGTTCTTC.

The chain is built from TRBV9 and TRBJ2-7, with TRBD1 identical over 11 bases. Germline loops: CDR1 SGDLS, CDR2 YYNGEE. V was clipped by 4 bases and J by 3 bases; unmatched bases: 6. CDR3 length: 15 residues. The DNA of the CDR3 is TGTGCCAGCAGCTTTGGACAGGGGGCATTCTACGAGCAGTACTTC. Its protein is CASSFGQGAFYEQYF.

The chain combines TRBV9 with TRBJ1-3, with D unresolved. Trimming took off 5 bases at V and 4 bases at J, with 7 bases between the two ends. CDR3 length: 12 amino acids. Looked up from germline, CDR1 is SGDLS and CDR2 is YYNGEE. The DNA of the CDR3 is TGTGCCAGCAGGTCTCTAGGAAACACCATATATTTT. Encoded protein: CASRSLGNTIYF.